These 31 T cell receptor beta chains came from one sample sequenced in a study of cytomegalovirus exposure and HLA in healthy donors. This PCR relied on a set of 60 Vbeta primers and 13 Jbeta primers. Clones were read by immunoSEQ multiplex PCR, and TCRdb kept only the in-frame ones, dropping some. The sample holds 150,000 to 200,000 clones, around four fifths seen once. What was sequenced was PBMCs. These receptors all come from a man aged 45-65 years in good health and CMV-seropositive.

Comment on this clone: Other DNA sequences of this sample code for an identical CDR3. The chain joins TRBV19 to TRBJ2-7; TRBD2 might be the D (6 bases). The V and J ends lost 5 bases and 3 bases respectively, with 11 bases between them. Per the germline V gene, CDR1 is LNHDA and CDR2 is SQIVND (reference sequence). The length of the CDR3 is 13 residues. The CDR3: CASSPGLYYEQYF. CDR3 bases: TGTGCCAGTAGTCCGGGACTTTACTACGAGCAGTACTTC.

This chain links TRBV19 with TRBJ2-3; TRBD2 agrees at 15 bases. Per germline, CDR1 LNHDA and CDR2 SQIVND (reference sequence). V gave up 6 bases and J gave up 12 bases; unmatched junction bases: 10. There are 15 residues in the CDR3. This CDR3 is CASRGLAGGDLPQYF. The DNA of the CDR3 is TGTGCCAGTAGAGGACTAGCGGGGGGGGACCTCCCCCAGTATTTT.

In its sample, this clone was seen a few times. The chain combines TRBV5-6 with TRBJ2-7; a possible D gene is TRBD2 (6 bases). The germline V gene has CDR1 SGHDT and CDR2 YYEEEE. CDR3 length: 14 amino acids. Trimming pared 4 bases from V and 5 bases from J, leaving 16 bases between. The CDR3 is CASSPEGPPHEQYF. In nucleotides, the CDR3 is TGTGCCAGCAGCCCGGAGGGACCCCCCCACGAGCAGTACTTC.

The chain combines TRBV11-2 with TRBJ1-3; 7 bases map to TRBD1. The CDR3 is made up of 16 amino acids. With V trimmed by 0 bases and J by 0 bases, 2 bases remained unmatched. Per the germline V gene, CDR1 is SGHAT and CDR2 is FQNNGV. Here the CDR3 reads CASSLERTGSGNTIYF. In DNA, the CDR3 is TGTGCCAGCAGCTTAGAGAGGACAGGCTCTGGAAACACCATATATTTT. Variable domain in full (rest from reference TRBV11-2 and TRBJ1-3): EAGVAQSPRYKIIEKRQSVAFWCNPISGHATLYWYQQILGQGPKLLIQFQNNGVVDDSQLPKDRFSAERLKGVDSTLKIQPAKLEDSAVYLCASSLERTGSGNTIYFGEGSWLTVV.

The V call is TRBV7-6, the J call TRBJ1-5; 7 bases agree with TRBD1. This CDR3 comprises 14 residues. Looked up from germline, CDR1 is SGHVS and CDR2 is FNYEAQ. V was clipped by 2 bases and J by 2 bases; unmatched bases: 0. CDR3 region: CASSLQGGNQPQHF. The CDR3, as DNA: TGTGCCAGCAGCTTACAGGGGGGCAATCAGCCCCAGCATTTT.

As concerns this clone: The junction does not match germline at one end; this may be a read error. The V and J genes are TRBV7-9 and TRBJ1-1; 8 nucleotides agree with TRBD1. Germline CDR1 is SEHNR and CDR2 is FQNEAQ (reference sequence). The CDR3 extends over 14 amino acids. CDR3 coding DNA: TGTGCCAGCAGTAACAGGGGGGTGAACGCTGAAGCTTTCTTT. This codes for CASSNRGVNAEAFF.

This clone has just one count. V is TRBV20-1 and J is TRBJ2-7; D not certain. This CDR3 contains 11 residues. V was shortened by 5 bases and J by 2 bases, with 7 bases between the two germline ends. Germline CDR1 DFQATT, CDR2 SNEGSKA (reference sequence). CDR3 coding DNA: TGCAGTGCTTCAGGCCCCTACGAGCAGTACTTC. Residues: CSASGPYEQYF.

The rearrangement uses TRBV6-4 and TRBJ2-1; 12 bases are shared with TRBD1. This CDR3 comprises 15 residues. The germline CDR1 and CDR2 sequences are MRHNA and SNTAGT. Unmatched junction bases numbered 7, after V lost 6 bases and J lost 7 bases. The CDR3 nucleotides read TGTGCCAGCAGGCCGGGACAGGGGGCCTCTAATGAGCAGTTCTTC. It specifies CASRPGQGASNEQFF.

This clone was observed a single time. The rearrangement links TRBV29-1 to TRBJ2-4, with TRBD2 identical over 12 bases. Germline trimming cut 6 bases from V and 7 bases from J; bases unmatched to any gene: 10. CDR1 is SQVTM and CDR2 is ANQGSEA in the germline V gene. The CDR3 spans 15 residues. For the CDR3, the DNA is TGCAGCGTGACTAGCGGGGGTCTGGGCGGGAACATTCAGTACTTC. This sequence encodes CSVTSGGLGGNIQYF.

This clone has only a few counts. Written as DNA, the CDR3 is TGTGCCAGCAGCGTGGAAGGGGGGGAGGGGACCTACGAGCAGTACTTC. This translates into CASSVEGGEGTYEQYF. The chain couples TRBV9 to TRBJ2-7; a possible D gene is TRBD2 (7 bases). CDR1 and CDR2 from the germline V gene are SGDLS and YYNGEE. V was shortened by 2 bases and J by 2 bases, with 17 bases between the two germline ends. The CDR3 length is 16 residues.

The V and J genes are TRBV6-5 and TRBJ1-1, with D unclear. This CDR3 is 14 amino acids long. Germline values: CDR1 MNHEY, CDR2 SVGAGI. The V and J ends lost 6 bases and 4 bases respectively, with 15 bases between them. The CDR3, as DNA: TGTGCCAGCAGGTCGGCTCGGGTGAGCACTGAAGCTTTCTTT. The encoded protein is CASRSARVSTEAFF.

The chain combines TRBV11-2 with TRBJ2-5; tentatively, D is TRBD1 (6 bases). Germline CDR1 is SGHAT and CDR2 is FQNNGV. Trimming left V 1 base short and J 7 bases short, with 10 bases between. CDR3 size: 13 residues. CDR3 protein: CASSLGIGGTQYF. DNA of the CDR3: TGTGCCAGCAGCTTAGGCATAGGGGGGACCCAGTACTTC.

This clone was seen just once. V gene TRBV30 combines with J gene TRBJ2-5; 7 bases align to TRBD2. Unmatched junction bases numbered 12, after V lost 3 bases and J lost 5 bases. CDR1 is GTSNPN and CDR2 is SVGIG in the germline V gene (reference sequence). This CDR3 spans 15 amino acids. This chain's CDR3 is CAWRVLGRGRETQYF. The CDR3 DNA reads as TGTGCCTGGAGGGTCCTGGGGAGGGGCAGGGAGACCCAGTACTTC.

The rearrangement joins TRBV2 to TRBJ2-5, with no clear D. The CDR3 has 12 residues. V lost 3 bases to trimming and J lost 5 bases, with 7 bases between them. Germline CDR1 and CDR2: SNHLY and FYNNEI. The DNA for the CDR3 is TGTGCCAGCAGTGACAGAACGGAGACCCAGTACTTC. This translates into CASSDRTETQYF.

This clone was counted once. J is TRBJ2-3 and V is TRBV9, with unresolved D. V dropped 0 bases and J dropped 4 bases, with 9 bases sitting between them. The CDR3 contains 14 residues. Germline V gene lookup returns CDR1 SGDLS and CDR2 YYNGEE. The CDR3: CASSVASRADTQYF. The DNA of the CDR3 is TGTGCCAGCAGCGTAGCTTCCCGGGCAGATACGCAGTATTTT.

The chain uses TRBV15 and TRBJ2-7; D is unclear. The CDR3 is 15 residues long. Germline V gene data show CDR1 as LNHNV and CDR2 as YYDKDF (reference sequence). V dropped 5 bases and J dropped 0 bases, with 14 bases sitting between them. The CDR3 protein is CATSHRGGSSYEQYF. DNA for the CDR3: TGTGCCACCAGCCACCGTGGCGGCAGCTCCTACGAGCAGTACTTC.

DNA for the CDR3: TGCAGCGTTGTCCGGGCAGGGAAGAACTATGGCTACACCTTC. It codes for CSVVRAGKNYGYTF. The chain joins TRBV29-1 to TRBJ1-2; D is perhaps TRBD1 (5 bases). CDR1 is SQVTM, CDR2 ANQGSEA, per germline. The CDR3 covers 14 residues. With 4 bases removed from V and 2 bases from J, the gap between germline ends came to 14 bases.

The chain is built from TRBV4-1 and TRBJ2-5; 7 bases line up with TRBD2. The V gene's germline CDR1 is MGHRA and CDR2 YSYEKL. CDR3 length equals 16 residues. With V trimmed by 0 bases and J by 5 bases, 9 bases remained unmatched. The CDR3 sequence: CASSQDDSTGGETQYF. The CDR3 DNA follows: TGCGCCAGCAGCCAAGATGATAGCACCGGGGGGGAGACCCAGTACTTC.

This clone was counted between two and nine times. CDR3 nucleotide sequence: TGTGCCAGCAGCTTAAACGGGCGGGCGGTCCAAGAGACCCAGTACTTC. This translates into CASSLNGRAVQETQYF. This chain links TRBV7-3 with TRBJ2-5; perhaps TRBD2 as D (5 bases). The V end lost 1 base, the J end lost 1 base, and 13 bases lay between the germline ends. Germline assignment: CDR1 SGHTA and CDR2 FQGTGA. CDR3 length: 16 residues. Variable domain in full (rest from reference TRBV7-3 and TRBJ2-5): GAGVSQTPSNKVTEKGKYVELRCDPISGHTALYWYRQSLGQGPEFLIYFQGTGAADDSGLPNDRFFAVRPEGSVSTLKIQRTERGDSAVYLCASSLNGRAVQETQYFGPGTRLLVL.

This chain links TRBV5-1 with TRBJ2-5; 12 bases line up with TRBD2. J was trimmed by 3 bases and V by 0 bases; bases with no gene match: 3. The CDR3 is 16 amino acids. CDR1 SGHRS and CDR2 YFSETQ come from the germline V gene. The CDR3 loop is CASSLVTSGSKETQYF. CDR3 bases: TGCGCCAGCAGCTTGGTGACTAGCGGGAGTAAAGAGACCCAGTACTTC.

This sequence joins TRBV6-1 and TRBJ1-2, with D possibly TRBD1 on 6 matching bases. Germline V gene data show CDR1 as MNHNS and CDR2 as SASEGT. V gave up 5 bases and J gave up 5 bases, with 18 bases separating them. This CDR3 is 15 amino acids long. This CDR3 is CASSTHQGGRYGYTF. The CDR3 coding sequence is TGTGCCAGCAGTACCCACCAAGGGGGTCGTTATGGCTACACCTTC.

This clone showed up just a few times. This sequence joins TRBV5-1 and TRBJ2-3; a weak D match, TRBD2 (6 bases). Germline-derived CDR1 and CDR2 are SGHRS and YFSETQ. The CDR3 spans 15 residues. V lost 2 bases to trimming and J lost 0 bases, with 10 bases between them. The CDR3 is CASSFTDYSTDTQYF. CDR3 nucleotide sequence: TGCGCCAGCAGCTTTACGGACTATAGCACAGATACGCAGTATTTT.

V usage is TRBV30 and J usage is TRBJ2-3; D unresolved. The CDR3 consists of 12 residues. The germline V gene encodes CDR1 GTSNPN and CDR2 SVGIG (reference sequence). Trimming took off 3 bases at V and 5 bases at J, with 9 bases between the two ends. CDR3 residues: CAWSPSGDTQYF. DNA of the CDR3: TGTGCCTGGAGCCCGTCGGGAGATACGCAGTATTTT.

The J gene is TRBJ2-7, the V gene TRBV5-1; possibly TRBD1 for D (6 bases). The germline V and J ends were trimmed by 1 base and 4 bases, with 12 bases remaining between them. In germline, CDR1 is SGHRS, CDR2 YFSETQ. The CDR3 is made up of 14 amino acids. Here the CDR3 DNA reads TGCGCCAGCAGCTTGCAGGGGTTCGGATACGAGCAGTACTTC. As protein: CASSLQGFGYEQYF.

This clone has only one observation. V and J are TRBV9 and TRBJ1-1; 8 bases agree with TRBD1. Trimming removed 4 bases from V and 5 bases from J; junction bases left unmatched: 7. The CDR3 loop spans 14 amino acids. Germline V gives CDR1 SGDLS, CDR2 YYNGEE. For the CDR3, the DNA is TGTGCCAGCAGCCCGCGGACAGGGCGGACTGAAGCTTTCTTT. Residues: CASSPRTGRTEAFF.

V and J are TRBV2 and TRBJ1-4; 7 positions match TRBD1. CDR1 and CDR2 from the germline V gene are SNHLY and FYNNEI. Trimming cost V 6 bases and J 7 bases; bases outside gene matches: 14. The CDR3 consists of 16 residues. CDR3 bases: TGTGCCAGCAGGGAAACTCGACAGGGAATCCCTGAAAAACTGTTTTTT. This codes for CASRETRQGIPEKLFF.

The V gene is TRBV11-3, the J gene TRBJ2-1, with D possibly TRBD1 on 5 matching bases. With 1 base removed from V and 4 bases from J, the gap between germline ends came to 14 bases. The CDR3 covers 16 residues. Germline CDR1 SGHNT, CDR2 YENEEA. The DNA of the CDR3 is TGTGCCAGCAGCTTAGGCCAGGGTAACCTTTACAATGAGCAGTTCTTC. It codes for CASSLGQGNLYNEQFF.

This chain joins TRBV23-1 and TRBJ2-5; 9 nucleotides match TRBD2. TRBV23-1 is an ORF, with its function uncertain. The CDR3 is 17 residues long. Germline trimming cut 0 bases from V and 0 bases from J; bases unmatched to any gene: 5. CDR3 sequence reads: CASSQSPLAGNQETQYF. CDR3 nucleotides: TGCGCCAGCAGTCAATCGCCCCTAGCGGGGAACCAAGAGACCCAGTACTTC.

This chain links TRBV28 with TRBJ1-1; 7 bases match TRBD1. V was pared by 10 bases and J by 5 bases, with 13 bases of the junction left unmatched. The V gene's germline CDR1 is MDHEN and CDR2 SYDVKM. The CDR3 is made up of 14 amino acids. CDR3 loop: CATRLETGQTEAFF. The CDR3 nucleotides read TGTGCCACACGCCTTGAGACAGGGCAGACTGAAGCTTTCTTT.

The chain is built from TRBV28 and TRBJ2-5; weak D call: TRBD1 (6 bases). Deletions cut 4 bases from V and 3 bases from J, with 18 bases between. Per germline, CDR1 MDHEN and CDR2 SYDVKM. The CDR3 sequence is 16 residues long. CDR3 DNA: TGTGCCAGCAGTTCTCCCGGGACACAACCTAAAGAGACCCAGTACTTC. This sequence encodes CASSSPGTQPKETQYF.

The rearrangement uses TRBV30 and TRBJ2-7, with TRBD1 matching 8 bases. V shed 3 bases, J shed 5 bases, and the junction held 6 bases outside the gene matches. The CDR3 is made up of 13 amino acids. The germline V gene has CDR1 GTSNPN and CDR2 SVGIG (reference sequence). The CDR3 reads CAWSPDRDHEQYF. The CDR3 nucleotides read TGTGCCTGGAGCCCGGACAGGGACCACGAGCAGTACTTC.